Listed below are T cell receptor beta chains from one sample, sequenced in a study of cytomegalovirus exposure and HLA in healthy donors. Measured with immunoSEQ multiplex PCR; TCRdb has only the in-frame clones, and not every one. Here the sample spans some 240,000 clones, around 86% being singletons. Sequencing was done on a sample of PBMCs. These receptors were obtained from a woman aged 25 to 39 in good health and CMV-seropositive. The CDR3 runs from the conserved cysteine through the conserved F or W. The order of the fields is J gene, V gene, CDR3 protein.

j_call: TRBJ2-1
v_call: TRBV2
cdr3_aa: CASMRVLSYNEQFF

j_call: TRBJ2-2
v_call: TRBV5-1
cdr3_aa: CASRSSGGELFF

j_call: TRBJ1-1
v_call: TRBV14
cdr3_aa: CASSQDWGHTEAFF

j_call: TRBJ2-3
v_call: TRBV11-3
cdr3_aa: CASSLGLASTDTQYF

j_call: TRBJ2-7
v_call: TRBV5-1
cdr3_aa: CASSAGSNHEQYF

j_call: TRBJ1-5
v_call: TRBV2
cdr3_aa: CASSVRENQPQHF

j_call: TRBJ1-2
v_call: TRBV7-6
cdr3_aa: CASSLGSATGKYGYTF

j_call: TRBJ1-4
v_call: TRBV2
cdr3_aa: CASSPTFPGQGNEKLFF

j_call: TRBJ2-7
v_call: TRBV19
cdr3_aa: CASTQGARANEQYF

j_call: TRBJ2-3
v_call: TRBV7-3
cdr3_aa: CASSASLAGDRGTQYF

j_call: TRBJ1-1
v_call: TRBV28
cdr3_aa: CASSPPWEVNTEAFF

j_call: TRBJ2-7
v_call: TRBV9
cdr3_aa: CASSADRSYEQYF

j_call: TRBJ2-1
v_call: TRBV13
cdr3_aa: CASSLSGYNEQFF

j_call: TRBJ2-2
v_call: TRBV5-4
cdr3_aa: CASSLGGAYHPGELFF

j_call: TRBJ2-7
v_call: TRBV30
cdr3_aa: CAWSVPGLYEQYF

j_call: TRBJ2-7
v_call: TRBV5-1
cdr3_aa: CASSWTSPYEQYF

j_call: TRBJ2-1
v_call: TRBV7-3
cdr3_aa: CASSFVPGTLNEQFF

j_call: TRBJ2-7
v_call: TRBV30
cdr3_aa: CAWSREAYEQYF

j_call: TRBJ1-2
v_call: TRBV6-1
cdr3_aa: CASSEWTAHF

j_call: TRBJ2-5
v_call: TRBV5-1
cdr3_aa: CASRSAGQGLETQYF

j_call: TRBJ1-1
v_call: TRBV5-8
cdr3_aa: CASSATDRGMNTEAFF

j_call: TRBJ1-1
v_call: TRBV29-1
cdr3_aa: CSAPLGGGMNTEAFF

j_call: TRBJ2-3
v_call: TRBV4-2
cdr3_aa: CASSQVSADSDTQYF

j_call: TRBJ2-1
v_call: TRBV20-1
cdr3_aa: CSARDFDEQFF

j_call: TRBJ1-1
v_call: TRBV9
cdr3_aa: CASSVSGGGTEAFF

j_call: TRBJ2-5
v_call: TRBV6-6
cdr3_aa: CASSYPGGGQETQYF

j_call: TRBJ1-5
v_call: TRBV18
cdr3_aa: CASSVSGTGSNQPQHF

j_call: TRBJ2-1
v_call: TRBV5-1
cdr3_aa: CASSSPVDRINNEQFF

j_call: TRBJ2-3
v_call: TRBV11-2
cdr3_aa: CASSLVMASTDTQYF

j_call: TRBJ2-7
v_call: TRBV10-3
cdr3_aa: CAISEGQPAYEQYF

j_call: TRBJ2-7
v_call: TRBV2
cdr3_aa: CASQAGQGYEQYF

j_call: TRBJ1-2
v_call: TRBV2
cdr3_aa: CASSVVRGGYGYTF

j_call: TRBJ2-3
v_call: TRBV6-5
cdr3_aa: CASSSPGTSGANTQYF